This T cell receptor (beta chain) stems from a study of T cell responses to AZD1222 COVID-19 vaccine. On the study more broadly: Researchers grouped second doses given at about 4 or about 12 weeks into one pool.

Germline values: CDR1 ENHRY, CDR2 SYGVKD. V was pared by 2 bases and J by 11 bases, with 14 bases between. CDR3 length: 13 amino acids. Study findings and constraints: White British ancestry dominated among donors, who included more females, and clonal diversity was possibly underestimated. Spike-specific TCR breadth and depth went up after people got two AZD1222 doses. Baseline seropositivity characterized only six AZD1222 recipients.

Libraries were prepared by immunoSEQ multiplex PCR; TCRdb keeps only in-frame clonotypes and omits some of them. The sample has approximately 160,000 clones, more than 75% seen once. Details on this clone: Its specificity is not known.

Material: peripheral blood, obtained on day 0 of AZD1222 vaccination. The J gene is TRBJ2-3, the V gene TRBV10-3; D remains unclear. The TCR was taken from an adult in good health. The CDR3 loop reads CAISEVSLLGQYF. The CDR3 bases are TGTGCCATCAGTGAGGTTTCGCTTCTGGGGCAGTATTTT.